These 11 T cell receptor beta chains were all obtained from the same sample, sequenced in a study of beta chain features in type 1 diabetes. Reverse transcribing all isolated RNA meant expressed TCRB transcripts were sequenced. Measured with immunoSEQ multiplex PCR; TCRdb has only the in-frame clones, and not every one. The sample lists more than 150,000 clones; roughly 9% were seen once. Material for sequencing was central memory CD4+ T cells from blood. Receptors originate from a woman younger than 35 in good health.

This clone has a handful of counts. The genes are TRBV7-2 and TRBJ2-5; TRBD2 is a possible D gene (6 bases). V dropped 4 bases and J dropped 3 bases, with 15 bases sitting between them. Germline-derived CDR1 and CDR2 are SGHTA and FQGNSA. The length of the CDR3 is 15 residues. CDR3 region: CASSSDGGTKETQYF. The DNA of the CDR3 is TGTGCCAGCAGCTCCGATGGGGGGACGAAAGAGACCCAGTACTTC. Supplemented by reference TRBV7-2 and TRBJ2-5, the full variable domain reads GAGVSQSPSNKVTEKGKDVELRCDPISGHTALYWYRQSLGQGLEFLIYFQGNSAPDKSGLPSDRFSAERTGGSVSTLTIQRTQQEDSAVYLCASSSDGGTKETQYFGPGTRLLVL.

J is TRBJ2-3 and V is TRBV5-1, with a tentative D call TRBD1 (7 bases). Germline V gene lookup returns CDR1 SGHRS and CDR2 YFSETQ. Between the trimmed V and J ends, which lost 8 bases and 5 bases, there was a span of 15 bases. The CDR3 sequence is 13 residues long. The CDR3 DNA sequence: TGCGCCAGTGGAACAGGGGAGGAAGATACGCAGTATTTT. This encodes CASGTGEEDTQYF.

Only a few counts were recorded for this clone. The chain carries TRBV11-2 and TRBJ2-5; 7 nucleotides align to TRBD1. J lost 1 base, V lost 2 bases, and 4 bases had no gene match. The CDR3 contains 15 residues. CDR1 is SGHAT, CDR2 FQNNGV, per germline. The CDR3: CASSLTRDSQETQYF. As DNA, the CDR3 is TGTGCCAGCAGCTTAACACGGGACAGCCAAGAGACCCAGTACTTC.

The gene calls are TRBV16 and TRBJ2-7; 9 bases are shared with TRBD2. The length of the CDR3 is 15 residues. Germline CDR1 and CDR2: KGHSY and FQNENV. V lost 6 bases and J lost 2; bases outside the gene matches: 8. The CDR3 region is CASSQPASGTYEQYF. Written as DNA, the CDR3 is TGTGCCAGCAGTCAACCGGCTAGCGGGACCTACGAGCAGTACTTC. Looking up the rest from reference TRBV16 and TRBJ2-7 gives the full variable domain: GEEVAQTPKHLVRGEGQKAKLYCAPIKGHSYVFWYQQVLKNEFKFLISFQNENVFDETGMPKERFSAKCLPNSPCSLEIQATKLEDSAVYFCASSQPASGTYEQYFGPGTRLTVT.

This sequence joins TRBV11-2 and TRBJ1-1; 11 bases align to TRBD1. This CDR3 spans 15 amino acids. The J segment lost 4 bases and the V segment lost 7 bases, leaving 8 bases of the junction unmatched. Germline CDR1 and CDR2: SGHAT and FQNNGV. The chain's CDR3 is CASTSGTGGITEAFF. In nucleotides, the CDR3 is TGTGCCAGCACCTCTGGGACAGGGGGGATCACTGAAGCTTTCTTT.

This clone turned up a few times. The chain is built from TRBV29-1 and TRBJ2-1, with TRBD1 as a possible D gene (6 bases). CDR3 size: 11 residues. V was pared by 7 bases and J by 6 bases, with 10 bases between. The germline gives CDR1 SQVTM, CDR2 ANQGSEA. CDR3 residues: CSGRDINEQFF. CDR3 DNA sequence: TGCAGCGGACGGGACATCAATGAGCAGTTCTTC.

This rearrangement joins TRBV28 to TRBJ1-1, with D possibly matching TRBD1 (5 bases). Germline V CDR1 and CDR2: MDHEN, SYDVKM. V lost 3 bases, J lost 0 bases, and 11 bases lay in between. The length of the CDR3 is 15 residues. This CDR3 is CASSLGGLMNTEAFF. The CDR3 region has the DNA TGTGCCAGCAGTTTGGGGGGACTTATGAACACTGAAGCTTTCTTT. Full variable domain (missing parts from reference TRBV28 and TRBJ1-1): DVKVTQSSRYLVKRTGEKVFLECVQDMDHENMFWYRQDPGLGLRLIYFSYDVKMKEKGDIPEGYSVSREKKERFSLILESASTNQTSMYLCASSLGGLMNTEAFFGQGTRLTVV.

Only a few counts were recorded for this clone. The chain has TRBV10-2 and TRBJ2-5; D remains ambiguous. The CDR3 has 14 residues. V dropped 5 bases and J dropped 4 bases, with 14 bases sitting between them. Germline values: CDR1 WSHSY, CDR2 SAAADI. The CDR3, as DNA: TGCGCCAGCAGTCAAAGTCTACCATCAGAGACCCAGTACTTC. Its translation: CASSQSLPSETQYF.

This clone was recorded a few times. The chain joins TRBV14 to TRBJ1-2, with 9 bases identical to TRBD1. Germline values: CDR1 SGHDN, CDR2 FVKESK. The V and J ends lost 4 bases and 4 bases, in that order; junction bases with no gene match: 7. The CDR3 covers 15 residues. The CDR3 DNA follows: TGTGCCAGCAGCCCCGCTCTGACAGGGGGCTATGGCTACACCTTC. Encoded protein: CASSPALTGGYGYTF.

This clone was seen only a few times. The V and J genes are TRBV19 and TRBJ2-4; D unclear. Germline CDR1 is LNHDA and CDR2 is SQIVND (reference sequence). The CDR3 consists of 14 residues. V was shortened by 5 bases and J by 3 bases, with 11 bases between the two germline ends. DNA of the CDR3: TGTGCCAGTAGTCAGGTGGGCGACAAAAACATTCAGTACTTC. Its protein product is CASSQVGDKNIQYF.

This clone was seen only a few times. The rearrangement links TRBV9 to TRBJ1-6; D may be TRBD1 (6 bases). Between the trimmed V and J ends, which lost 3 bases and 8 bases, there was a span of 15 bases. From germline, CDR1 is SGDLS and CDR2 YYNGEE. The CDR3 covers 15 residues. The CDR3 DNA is TGTGCCAGCAGCGCCTCCGGGAAGGGGGATTCACCCCTCCACTTT. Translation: CASSASGKGDSPLHF.